Following are 15 T cell receptor beta chains from one sample sequenced in a study of shared clonotypes between healthy human individuals. TCRdb's table, derived via immunoSEQ multiplex PCR, lists solely in-frame clones and lacks some. The sample consists of some 2 million clones, 95% of them appearing once. The specimen sequenced was naive CD4+ T cells sorted from blood. The sample's subset: CD45RA+ positively selected. The receptor source for this set is a young man in good health.

The chain carries TRBV6-7 and TRBJ1-4; 10 bases map to TRBD1. TRBV6-7 is identified as an open reading frame with a role that is uncertain. The CDR3 covers 14 residues. Trimming removed 5 bases from V and 7 bases from J; junction bases left unmatched: 4. The CDR3 reads CASSGDRGSEKLFF. The CDR3 DNA reads as TGTGCCAGCAGTGGGGACAGGGGAAGTGAAAAACTGTTTTTT.

This clone was counted once. The chain uses TRBV9 and TRBJ2-7, with 10 positions matching TRBD2. The CDR3 spans 14 residues. After removal of 3 bases from V and 5 bases from J, the junction contained 5 bases not matched to a gene. The germline CDR1 and CDR2 sequences are SGDLS and YYNGEE. Written as DNA, the CDR3 is TGTGCCAGCAGCGACCTAGCGGGAGCACACGAGCAGTACTTC. It codes for CASSDLAGAHEQYF. The variable domain in full, completed from reference TRBV9 and TRBJ2-7, reads DSGVTQTPKHLITATGQRVTLRCSPRSGDLSVYWYQQSLDQGLQFLIQYYNGEERAKGNILERFSAQQFPDLHSELNLSSLELGDSALYFCASSDLAGAHEQYFGPGTRLTVT.

V and J are TRBV20-1 and TRBJ2-5; weak D call: TRBD1 (5 bases). Between the trimmed V and J ends, which lost 6 bases and 5 bases, there was a span of 10 bases. This CDR3 spans 11 amino acids. Germline lookup yields CDR1 DFQATT and CDR2 SNEGSKA (reference sequence). This CDR3 reads CSATGRETQYF. The CDR3 DNA reads TGCAGTGCCACAGGTCGGGAGACCCAGTACTTC.

This clone was detected a few times. The junction and the germline gene differ at one end; a read error may be behind it. The gene calls are TRBV7-7 and TRBJ2-5, with D uncertain. Gene TRBJ2-7 matches the end of the DNA better, so the J call may be wrong. The CDR3 sequence is 13 residues long. CDR1 SSHAT and CDR2 FNYEAQ come from the germline V gene (reference sequence). The CDR3 is CASSSSPTYEQYF. CDR3 sequence (DNA): TGTGCTAGCAGCTCCTCCCCGACCTACGAGCAGTACTTC.

The genes are TRBV2 and TRBJ2-7; possible D gene TRBD2, 6 bases. Deletions cut 3 bases from V and 9 bases from J, with 9 bases between. Germline V gene lookup returns CDR1 SNHLY and CDR2 FYNNEI. This CDR3 is 11 amino acids long. In DNA form, the CDR3 reads TGTGCCAGCAGTGAGGAAGCGGGGCAGTACTTC. Translated, it gives CASSEEAGQYF.

This clone was counted once. The V call is TRBV5-1, the J call TRBJ1-1; D is unresolved. The germline V gene has CDR1 SGHRS and CDR2 YFSETQ. The CDR3 is 14 amino acids. V dropped 0 bases and J dropped 4 bases, with 10 bases sitting between them. CDR3 DNA: TGCGCCAGCAGCTTGGGGCGGGTCGCCACTGAAGCTTTCTTT. Translated: CASSLGRVATEAFF.

This chain joins TRBV9 and TRBJ2-7; D is possibly TRBD2 (5 bases). The V end was cut by 1 base, the J end by 1 base, with 9 bases between. The CDR3 runs to 14 residues. CDR1 is SGDLS, CDR2 YYNGEE, per germline. This chain's CDR3 is CASSVPRDSYEQYF. CDR3 sequence (DNA): TGTGCCAGCAGCGTACCCCGGGATTCCTACGAGCAGTACTTC.

The table lists this clone with a count of one. The V and J genes are TRBV5-1 and TRBJ1-4, with a weak D call TRBD1 (6 bases). The V end was cut by 4 bases, the J end by 7 bases, with 20 bases between. Germline-derived CDR1 and CDR2 are SGHRS and YFSETQ. The CDR3 contains 16 residues. The CDR3 here is CASSVPSGEVGEKLFF. CDR3 DNA: TGCGCCAGCAGCGTCCCTTCAGGGGAAGTAGGTGAAAAACTGTTTTTT.

To note about this clone: This may arise from a read error, as a much more abundant clone is one base away. The sample carries other DNA sequences with the same CDR3. The chain carries TRBV27 and TRBJ1-2, with 7 nucleotides matching TRBD1. CDR1 MNHEY and CDR2 SMNVEV come from the germline V gene (reference sequence). The CDR3 totals 13 residues. V lost 6 bases and J lost 2; bases outside the gene matches: 3. The CDR3, as DNA: TGTGCCAGCAGGCCGACAGGGAACTATGGCTACACCTTC. Protein sequence: CASRPTGNYGYTF.

The chain is built from TRBV12-5 and TRBJ1-5; 7 bases agree with TRBD1. CDR1 is LGHNT and CDR2 is FRNRAP in the germline V gene. The CDR3 has 15 residues. After removal of 1 base from V and 3 bases from J, the junction contained 3 bases not matched to a gene. The CDR3 region is CASGLGTGLNQPQHF. The CDR3 nucleotides read TGTGCTAGTGGTTTGGGGACAGGACTCAATCAGCCCCAGCATTTT. Complete variable domain (other parts from reference TRBV12-5 and TRBJ1-5): DARVTQTPRHKVTEMGQEVTMRCQPILGHNTVFWYRQTMMQGLELLAYFRNRAPLDDSGMPKDRFSAEMPDATLATLKIQPSEPRDSAVYFCASGLGTGLNQPQHFGDGTRLSIL.

The chain joins TRBV2 to TRBJ1-3, with a possible D match to TRBD1 (6 bases). Germline-derived CDR1 and CDR2 are SNHLY and FYNNEI. The CDR3 loop spans 14 amino acids. Trimming took 5 bases from V and 4 from J, leaving 12 bases between them. The CDR3 is CASSPGVGGNTIYF. For the CDR3, the DNA is TGTGCCAGCAGTCCAGGGGTAGGCGGAAACACCATATATTTT. Combining the CDR3 with reference TRBV2 and TRBJ1-3 gives the whole variable domain EPEVTQTPSHQVTQMGQEVILRCVPISNHLYFYWYRQILGQKVEFLVSFYNNEISEKSEIFDDQFSVERPDGSNFTLKIRSTKLEDSAMYFCASSPGVGGNTIYFGEGSWLTVV.

The chain joins TRBV6-5 to TRBJ2-7, with 7 bases lining up with TRBD2. Germline V lookup: CDR1 MNHEY, CDR2 SVGAGI. The V segment lost 2 bases and the J segment 2 bases; nucleotides outside the gene matches: 9. The CDR3 is made up of 16 amino acids. CDR3 nucleotide sequence: TGTGCCAGCAGTTACACCAAACTAGCGCTAACCTACGAGCAGTACTTC. Protein product: CASSYTKLALTYEQYF.

The chain employs TRBV27 and TRBJ2-3, with TRBD1 as a possible D gene (6 bases). Germline V gene lookup returns CDR1 MNHEY and CDR2 SMNVEV (reference sequence). The CDR3 runs 15 residues. The germline V and J ends were trimmed by 3 bases and 0 bases, with 10 bases remaining between them. In nucleotides, the CDR3 is TGTGCCAGCAGTTTGGGGGCGGTGAGCACAGATACGCAGTATTTT. This gives the protein CASSLGAVSTDTQYF.

This sequence joins TRBV5-8 and TRBJ2-2; D is tentatively TRBD1 or TRBD2 (5 bases each). The germline CDR1 and CDR2 sequences are SGHTS and YDEGEE. This CDR3 spans 15 amino acids. V lost 4 bases and J lost 2, with 12 bases in between. The CDR3 sequence is CASSGGRRNTGELFF. The CDR3 DNA sequence: TGTGCCAGCAGCGGGGGACGGAGAAACACCGGGGAGCTGTTTTTT. Complete variable domain (other parts from reference TRBV5-8 and TRBJ2-2): EAGVTQSPTHLIKTRGQQATLRCSPISGHTSVYWYQQALGLGLQFLLWYDEGEERNRGNFPPRFSGRQFPNYSSELNVNALELEDSALYLCASSGGRRNTGELFFGEGSRLTVL.

The chain recombines TRBV9 with TRBJ1-3; D gene ambiguous. Germline values: CDR1 SGDLS, CDR2 YYNGEE. V lost 0 bases and J 0 bases, leaving 13 bases between the germline ends. The CDR3 loop spans 17 amino acids. The CDR3 loop is CASSVDQLGSSGNTIYF. CDR3 sequence (DNA): TGTGCCAGCAGCGTAGACCAATTGGGGAGCTCTGGAAACACCATATATTTT.